The clone carrying this T cell receptor beta chain was found once. The target antigen is unknown. This specimen belongs to a study of T cell responses to AZD1222 COVID-19 vaccine. Study-level points and caveats: Compared with day 0, the breadth and depth of the Spike-specific TCR repertoire rose significantly after two doses of AZD1222. Mostly white British, mostly female donors; authors suggested clonal diversity may be underestimated.

Assay: immunoSEQ multiplex PCR; the TCRdb copy retains only in-frame clones and omits some. The repertoire holds 160,000 or so clones, 85% to 95% seen once, with roughly 4.6% in the top ten. J gave up 7 bases and V 4 bases, and 3 bases lay outside the gene matches. This CDR3 spans 15 amino acids. Germline CDR1 SGHNT, CDR2 YYREEE (reference sequence). This sequence joins TRBV5-4 and TRBJ2-2, with TRBD2 matching over 14 bases. Here the sequenced sample was peripheral blood, taken 28 days after the second AZD1222 dose. This clonotype was obtained from an adult who received the AZD1222 COVID-19 vaccine. The CDR3 coding sequence is TGTGCCAGCAGCCTAGGACTAGCGGGAGGCGGGGAGCTGTTTTTT. This gives the protein CASSLGLAGGGELFF.